This is a list of T cell receptor beta chains from one sample in a study of shared clonotypes between healthy human individuals. Generated by immunoSEQ multiplex PCR, the TCRdb table keeps only in-frame clones and is missing some. The data contain approximately 1,000,000 clones, roughly 80% of them singletons. The sequenced material came from memory CD4+ T cells from PBMCs. These receptors were obtained from a man aged 18-30 years in good health. Some clones in this sample may be carry-over from other donors' samples. The CDR3 runs from the conserved cysteine through the conserved F or W. The D gene is left open where the match is weak. Part of the rows lack a size; the others show once, few, many or a class for expanded clones.

TRBJ1-5 TRBV30 15 . . TGTGCCTGGAGTGTACGGGCCCTAAAAAATCAGCCCCAGCATTTT CAWSVRALKNQPQHF
TRBJ2-5 TRBV5-1 14 once TRBD2 TGCGCCAGCAAACCCCTAGCGGGAGTAGAGACCCAGTACTTC CASKPLAGVETQYF
TRBJ2-3 TRBV4-1 16 . TRBD1 TGCGCCAGCAGCCAAGTAGTGACAGGGGAGTCAGATACGCAGTATTTT CASSQVVTGESDTQYF
TRBJ2-7 TRBV6-6 13 . . TGTGCCAGCACACCCCCCGGATCCTACGAGCAGTACTTC CASTPPGSYEQYF
TRBJ1-1 TRBV11-2 12 . . TGTGCCAGCAGCCGCCACAACACTGAAGCTTTCTTT CASSRHNTEAFF
TRBJ1-5 TRBV30 13 . . TGTGCCTGGGCAGGGTTGGGCAATCAGCCCCAGCATTTT CAWAGLGNQPQHF
TRBJ1-2 TRBV27 13 . TRBD1 TGTGCCAGCAGTCGGGGACAGGGGCGAGGCTACACCTTC CASSRGQGRGYTF
TRBJ2-3 TRBV9 15 many . TGTGCCAGCAGCGGTACGGGCGGGGGCACAGATACGCAGTATTTT CASSGTGGGTDTQYF
TRBJ1-2 TRBV9 14 . . TGTGCCAGCGTCAGAACAGGGACAAGGTATGGCTACACCTTC CASVRTGTRYGYTF
TRBJ2-1 TRBV18 15 once TRBD2 TGTGCCAGCTCGTTGGGACTAGCGGGAGAAGTTGAGCAGTTCTTC CASSLGLAGEVEQFF
TRBJ2-7 TRBV29-1 13 . TRBD1 TGCAGCGTTGTGGGGACAGGGTTGTACGAGCAGTACTTC CSVVGTGLYEQYF
TRBJ2-2 TRBV7-8 15 . . TGTGCCAGCAGCTTAGCGTTTAGGAACAGGGTGGAGCTGTTTTTT CASSLAFRNRVELFF
TRBJ2-6 TRBV19 16 . . TGTGCCAATAACCGGCGCCCTGCTAGGGGGGCCAACGTCCTGACTTTC CANNRRPARGANVLTF
TRBJ2-7 TRBV5-6 14 . . TGTGCCAGCAGCCCCCGAGACGGGAGCTACGAGCAGTACTTC CASSPRDGSYEQYF
TRBJ2-7 TRBV11-2 14 . TRBD2 TGTGCCAGCAGCTTATCGGCGGGAGCTACGGAGCAGTACTTC CASSLSAGATEQYF
TRBJ1-4 TRBV5-1 13 . . TGCGCCAGCAGCCGGGAATTTAATGAAAAACTGTTTTTT CASSREFNEKLFF
TRBJ2-1 TRBV7-3 17 . TRBD2 TGTGCCAGCAGCCCATACGGGGGGGACTACTCCTACAATGAGCAGTTCTTC CASSPYGGDYSYNEQFF
TRBJ2-7 TRBV6-1 15 . . TGTGCCAGCAGTTTTACCGCCTTTGACAGCTACGAGCAGTACTTC CASSFTAFDSYEQYF
TRBJ2-7 TRBV6-5 12 . . TGTGCCAGCAGGGCGGGTCGTTACGAGCAGTACTTC CASRAGRYEQYF
TRBJ1-2 TRBV15 12 . . TGTGCCACCAGCAGAGATGGGACCCCCAACACCTTC CATSRDGTPNTF
TRBJ2-7 TRBV27 15 . . TGTGCCAGCAGTTTGAGCCCCTCTCCCGTGTACGAGCAGTACTTC CASSLSPSPVYEQYF
TRBJ2-7 TRBV6-6 13 . . TGTGCCAGCAGTTACTCACCGGCCTACGAGCAGTACTTC CASSYSPAYEQYF